Listed below are T cell receptor beta chains from one sample, sequenced in a study of T cell changes during pregnancy in multiple sclerosis. Only in-frame clones appear in the TCRdb table, and some are missing; sequencing was by immunoSEQ multiplex PCR. The data show 50,000 to 65,000 clones, approximately 93% seen once. The sequencing here drew on CD8+ T cells from peripheral blood mononuclear cells, taken in the second trimester of pregnancy. The receptors come from a female donor with multiple sclerosis, enrolled in a pregnancy study. Both conserved end residues are part of each CDR3. D genes are given only for firm matches. Clone sizes are given selectively: once, few, many, or a class where the clone is expanded.

>.|TRBV19|.|TRBJ1-1
CASNRVYGQQNTEAFF
TGTGCCAGTAATAGGGTCTACGGACAGCAGAACACTGAAGCTTTCTTT
>.|TRBV2|.|TRBJ2-1
CASSVSLLEQFF
TGTGCCAGCAGTGTCTCACTCCTTGAGCAGTTCTTC
>TRBD1|TRBV27|.|TRBJ1-2
CASSFRGRGLYGYTF
TGTGCCAGCAGTTTTCGTGGAAGGGGGCTTTATGGCTACACCTTC
>.|TRBV19|once|TRBJ1-1
CASSRGYTEAFF
TGTGCCAGCAGTCGGGGGTACACTGAAGCTTTCTTT
>TRBD2|TRBV27|.|TRBJ2-7
CASSFGTSGPSSYEQYF
TGTGCCAGCAGTTTTGGGACTAGCGGGCCGTCCTCCTACGAGCAGTACTTC
>TRBD2|TRBV11-2|.|TRBJ2-1
CASSLEASGRGLQYEQFF
TGTGCCAGCAGCTTAGAGGCTAGCGGGAGAGGGTTGCAATACGAGCAGTTCTTC
>TRBD2|TRBV19|.|TRBJ2-1
CASSPWRGDTNEQFF
TGTGCCAGTAGCCCGTGGCGGGGGGATACAAATGAGCAGTTCTTC
>TRBD2|TRBV7-6|.|TRBJ2-7
CASSLKPPLAGNFYEQYF
TGTGCCAGCAGCTTAAAGCCCCCCCTAGCGGGGAATTTTTACGAGCAGTACTTC
>TRBD1|TRBV5-4|.|TRBJ2-5
CASSPGTGKTQYF
TGTGCCAGCAGCCCTGGGACAGGGAAGACCCAGTACTTC
>.|TRBV5-1|.|TRBJ2-3
CASRVLGALGTDTQYF
TGCGCCAGCAGGGTATTAGGAGCGCTTGGCACAGATACGCAGTATTTT
>.|TRBV7-9|.|TRBJ2-1
CASSLEIRGLEQFF
TGTGCCAGCAGCTTAGAGATCAGGGGTCTGGAGCAGTTCTTC
>.|TRBV27|.|TRBJ1-1
CASSPSGGRNTEAFF
TGTGCCAGCAGCCCCTCTGGAGGCAGAAACACTGAAGCTTTCTTT
>TRBD1|TRBV7-9|.|TRBJ2-7
CASSGEGGQGTYEQYF
TGTGCCAGCAGCGGGGAGGGGGGACAGGGGACCTACGAGCAGTACTTC
>TRBD2|TRBV11-2|.|TRBJ2-3
CASSLTSGSTDTQYF
TGTGCCAGCAGCTTAACTAGCGGGAGCACAGATACGCAGTATTTT
>TRBD1|TRBV6-5|once|TRBJ2-1
CASSLGQVYNEQFF
TGTGCCAGCAGCCTGGGACAGGTTTACAATGAGCAGTTCTTC
>.|TRBV5-5|.|TRBJ1-5
CASSLGGGMEPQHF
TGTGCCAGCAGCTTGGGCGGGGGCATGGAGCCCCAGCATTTT
>.|TRBV30|.|TRBJ2-7
CAWSRPFNEQYF
TGTGCCTGGAGTCGTCCCTTTAACGAGCAGTACTTC
>TRBD2|TRBV5-5|.|TRBJ2-1
CASSLFSGRAGYNEQFF
TGTGCCAGCAGCTTGTTTAGCGGGAGGGCCGGTTACAATGAGCAGTTCTTC
>TRBD2|TRBV4-2|.|TRBJ2-1
CASSQAGGSQNEQFF
TGTGCCAGCAGCCAAGCTGGCGGGAGTCAGAATGAGCAGTTCTTC
>TRBD1|TRBV7-9|.|TRBJ2-7
CASSVGTGVGYEQYF
TGTGCCAGCAGCGTCGGGACAGGGGTAGGGTACGAGCAGTACTTC